A selection of T cell receptor beta chains follows, all from one sample in a study of T cell responses to AZD1222 COVID-19 vaccine. TCRdb's copy holds only in-frame clones and misses some; the assay was immunoSEQ multiplex PCR. The table records just over 150,000 clones, around nine tenths of them present only once. The sample consisted of peripheral blood, taken after recovery from COVID-19. These receptors were obtained from an adult who had recovered from COVID-19. The CDR3 runs from the conserved cysteine through the conserved F or W. A D gene is named only where the DNA matches it firmly. Rows give clone size only sometimes, using once, few, many, or a class for an expanded clone.

size: -; J: TRBJ2-7; D: TRBD2; V: TRBV18; DNA: TGTGCCAGCTCACCAAAACTAGCGGGAGAAAGATGGTACGAGCAGTACTTC; CDR3: CASSPKLAGERWYEQYF
size: once; J: TRBJ2-7; D: -; V: TRBV19; DNA: TGTGCCAGTAGTATCCGGGACGGATTCTCCTACGAGCAGTACTTC; CDR3: CASSIRDGFSYEQYF
size: -; J: TRBJ2-3; D: -; V: TRBV5-1; DNA: TGCGCCAGCAGCTTTGTTAACGTCGATACGCAGTATTTT; CDR3: CASSFVNVDTQYF
size: -; J: TRBJ1-1; D: -; V: TRBV29-1; DNA: TGCAGCGTCGCGACAGGAGAGAACACTGAAGCTTTCTTT; CDR3: CSVATGENTEAFF
size: -; J: TRBJ1-1; D: -; V: TRBV19; DNA: TGTGCCAGTAGTATAGATATTCGCACTGAAGCTTTCTTT; CDR3: CASSIDIRTEAFF
size: -; J: TRBJ1-1; D: -; V: TRBV11-2; DNA: TGTGCCAGCAGCTTAATCTCAACTGAAGCTTTCTTT; CDR3: CASSLISTEAFF
size: -; J: TRBJ1-2; D: TRBD1; V: TRBV28; DNA: TGTGCCAGCAGTTTCGTTGGGAAGGGGGCAGTAGACTATGGCTACACCTTC; CDR3: CASSFVGKGAVDYGYTF
size: -; J: TRBJ1-4; D: -; V: TRBV19; DNA: TGTGCCAGTAGCTGGGACAATTGGGACTCTTTAGGAAAACTGTTTTTT; CDR3: CASSWDNWDSLGKLFF
size: -; J: TRBJ2-7; D: -; V: TRBV2; DNA: TGTGCCAGCAGTGAACCCAGTAGTACAGGGATTTCCTCCTACGAGCAGTACTTC; CDR3: CASSEPSSTGISSYEQYF
size: -; J: TRBJ1-5; D: -; V: TRBV21-1; DNA: TGTGCCAGCAGCGCAACCCGACAGTGGAATCAGCCCCAGCATTTT; CDR3: CASSATRQWNQPQHF
size: -; J: TRBJ1-6; D: -; V: TRBV28; DNA: TGTGCCAGCAGTTCGGGGGGCGGAAATTCACCCCTCCACTTT; CDR3: CASSSGGGNSPLHF
size: -; J: TRBJ1-1; D: -; V: TRBV19; DNA: TGTGCCAGTAGTATCGGGCCAAACACTGAAGCTTTCTTT; CDR3: CASSIGPNTEAFF
size: -; J: TRBJ2-7; D: TRBD2; V: TRBV7-2; DNA: TGTGCCAGCAGCGACCCGGGGGGGAGGGCCAGAGAGCAGTACTTC; CDR3: CASSDPGGRAREQYF
size: -; J: TRBJ2-3; D: -; V: TRBV2; DNA: TGTGCCAGCAGTGAAGGAGGGACAGATACGCAGTATTTT; CDR3: CASSEGGTDTQYF
size: -; J: TRBJ1-1; D: -; V: TRBV4-1; DNA: TGCGCCAGCAGCCAAGATTCGGGTTCGCTCACTGAAGCTTTCTTT; CDR3: CASSQDSGSLTEAFF
size: -; J: TRBJ2-3; D: -; V: TRBV19; DNA: TGTGCCAGTAGTCCCCTTGGCGCTAGCACAGATACGCAGTATTTT; CDR3: CASSPLGASTDTQYF
size: -; J: TRBJ2-3; D: -; V: TRBV7-8; DNA: TGTGCCAGCAGCCAACCCGCCGGGACTCCCACAGATACGCAGTATTTT; CDR3: CASSQPAGTPTDTQYF